A single sample is the source of the 32 T cell receptor beta chains below, sequenced in a study of T cells in Graves' hyperthyroidism and ophthalmopathy. What was amplified from RNA transcripts were TCR beta CDR3 regions. First-round RT-PCR with HTBI primers amplified the TCR CDR3 region. TCRdb fed the multiplex PCR reads into MiXCR, producing one record per CDR3 protein. The sample carries about 640,000 distinct CDR3 sequences, less than 25% recorded once. The sequencing input was blood. Receptors originate from a man aged 25-45 years with Graves' ophthalmopathy.

The rearrangement joins TRBV24-1 to TRBJ2-3; D is perhaps TRBD2 (5 bases). V was clipped by 5 bases and J by 5 bases, with 13 bases between them. Germline V gene lookup returns CDR1 KGHDR and CDR2 SFDVKD. The CDR3 is 14 residues long. The CDR3 here is CATSGLAMGDTQYF. In DNA, the CDR3 is TGTGCCACCAGTGGCCTAGCCATGGGAGATACGCAGTATTTT.

For this clonotype: This is likely a read error, given that the CDR3 carries no conserved phenylalanine or tryptophan at its end. The chain has TRBV28 and TRBJ2-7; 8 nucleotides agree with TRBD1. Germline CDR1 reads MDHEN; CDR2 reads SYDVKM. The CDR3 sequence is 16 residues long. V shed 3 bases, J shed 0 bases, and the junction held 7 bases outside the gene matches. The CDR3 sequence is CASSFLGTGISYEQYL. CDR3 DNA: TGTGCCAGCAGTTTCTTAGGGACAGGTATCTCCTACGAGCAGTACCTC.

The chain uses TRBV7-9 and TRBJ1-1; D call uncertain. Germline V gene sequence: CDR1 SEHNR, CDR2 FQNEAQ (reference sequence). The germline V and J ends were trimmed by 2 bases and 5 bases, with 15 bases remaining between them. The CDR3 is 15 amino acids. CDR3 nucleotide sequence: TGTGCCAGCAGCTTAACATCCGGGCAGGCGACTGAAGCTTTCTTT. This codes for CASSLTSGQATEAFF.

There are many counts of this clonotype. The V and J genes are TRBV3-1 and TRBJ2-3; 14 nucleotides match TRBD2. J gave up 0 bases and V 4 bases, and 0 bases lay outside the gene matches. CDR3 length: 16 amino acids. CDR1 and CDR2 (germline): LGHDT, YNNKEL (reference sequence). The CDR3 bases are TGTGCCAGCAGCCGACTAGCGGGAGGGAGCACAGATACGCAGTATTTT. Translation gives CASSRLAGGSTDTQYF.

In this sample, this clonotype turned up a few times. CDR3: CASSYGRQGHTGELFF. The CDR3, as DNA: TGTGCCAGCAGTTACGGGAGACAGGGACACACCGGGGAGCTGTTTTTT. This chain links TRBV6-5 with TRBJ2-2, with TRBD1 identical over 7 bases. This CDR3 contains 16 residues. Germline V gives CDR1 MNHEY, CDR2 SVGAGI. V dropped 2 bases and J dropped 3; count of bases not matched to a gene: 6.

The table lists this clonotype with many counts. This chain connects TRBV7-2 to TRBJ1-6; D is perhaps TRBD1 (6 bases). V was clipped by 4 bases and J by 7 bases, with 14 bases between them. This CDR3 region has 15 residues. Germline CDR1 is SGHTA and CDR2 is FQGNSA. CDR3 region: CASSSRGYGNSPLHF. The CDR3 coding sequence is TGTGCCAGCAGCTCCAGGGGATATGGGAATTCACCCCTCCACTTT.

This chain connects TRBV4-2 to TRBJ2-5, with TRBD2 as a possible D gene (5 bases). CDR1 is LGHNA and CDR2 is YNFKEQ in the germline V gene. The V end lost 0 bases, the J end lost 4 bases, and 12 bases lay between the germline ends. CDR3 length: 15 residues. Here the CDR3 reads CASSQDYSGIETQYF. Here the CDR3 DNA reads TGTGCCAGCAGCCAAGATTATTCGGGAATAGAGACCCAGTACTTC.

This clonotype came up many times. The chain combines TRBV13 with TRBJ2-2; no clear D gene. Trimming stripped 5 bases from V and 3 bases from J, with 4 bases between. CDR1 is PRHDT, CDR2 FYEKMQ, per germline (reference sequence). There are 12 residues in the CDR3. The CDR3, as DNA: TGTGCCAGCAGCCTTTACACCGGGGAGCTGTTTTTT. This codes for CASSLYTGELFF.

On this clonotype: One junction end disagrees with the germline gene, perhaps due to a read error. This chain connects TRBV19 to TRBJ2-1; TRBD1 matches at 9 bases. CDR3 length: 14 residues. CDR1 and CDR2 from the germline V gene are LNHDA and SQIVND (reference sequence). DNA of the CDR3: TGTGTCAGTAGTATACAGGGGGCGGCGAATGAGCAGTTCTTC. Amino acid sequence: CVSSIQGAANEQFF.

CDR3 sequence (DNA): TGTGCCAGTAGCCCGGGGACTAGCGGGAGGCCGAAATATGAGACCCAGTACTTC. This encodes CASSPGTSGRPKYETQYF. The rearrangement joins TRBV7-9 to TRBJ2-5; the match to TRBD2 covers 15 bases. CDR1 is SEHNR and CDR2 is FQNEAQ in the germline V gene (reference sequence). The CDR3 loop spans 18 amino acids. V lost 9 bases, J lost 5 bases, and 16 bases stayed unmatched.

There are a few counts of this clonotype. This chain links TRBV29-1 with TRBJ1-1; 9 bases line up with TRBD1. The CDR3 runs 13 residues. The ends lost 4 bases at V and 6 bases at J; junction bases unmatched: 6. CDR1 is SQVTM, CDR2 ANQGSEA, per germline. In DNA form, the CDR3 reads TGCAGCGTTGGACCGGGACAGGGATCTGAAGCTTTCTTT. It yields the protein CSVGPGQGSEAFF.

This clonotype has more than one count but fewer than ten. The chain carries TRBV27 and TRBJ2-5; 9 nucleotides match TRBD2. Unmatched junction bases numbered 3, after V lost 2 bases and J lost 2 bases. This CDR3 spans 15 amino acids. Germline V gene sequence: CDR1 MNHEY, CDR2 SMNVEV (reference sequence). Written as DNA, the CDR3 is TGTGCCAGCAGTTTAGCTAGCGGGGATCAAGAGACCCAGTACTTC. Translating it yields CASSLASGDQETQYF.

The chain uses TRBV18 and TRBJ1-5; D remains unclear. CDR1 KGHSH and CDR2 LQKENI come from the germline V gene. With 0 bases removed from V and 5 bases from J, the gap between germline ends came to 11 bases. CDR3 length: 15 residues. Here the CDR3 DNA reads TGTGCCAGCTCACCACCAGGCGTGGGGTATCAGCCCCAGCATTTT. It codes for CASSPPGVGYQPQHF.

To note about this clonotype: One junction end does not reproduce the germline sequence, and a read error may be involved. This sequence joins TRBV20-1 and TRBJ1-4; 7 bases line up with TRBD1. CDR1 is DFQATT and CDR2 is SNEGSKA in the germline V gene (reference sequence). The CDR3 consists of 14 residues. CDR3 protein: CSARDGTDNEKPFF. CDR3 in DNA: TGCAGTGCTAGAGATGGGACAGATAATGAAAAACCGTTTTTT.

The sample holds a few counts of this clonotype. The rearrangement joins TRBV28 to TRBJ2-1; TRBD2 is a possible D gene (5 bases). Germline CDR1 is MDHEN and CDR2 is SYDVKM. Trimming removed 4 bases at V and 9 bases at J, with 13 bases between. The CDR3 is 13 residues long. The DNA for the CDR3 is TGTGCCAGCAGTTATCTCGGGATGAGTGAGCAGTTCTTC. It codes for CASSYLGMSEQFF.

Worth noting for this clonotype: It may be a read error: a sequence one base away is much more abundant. V usage is TRBV11-2 and J usage is TRBJ1-4; D is unresolved. The germline V and J ends were trimmed by 3 bases and 0 bases, with 5 bases remaining between them. The CDR3 runs 14 residues. Germline V CDR1 and CDR2: SGHAT, FQNNGV. The CDR3 sequence is CASSFTATNEKLFF. As DNA, the CDR3 is TGTGCCAGCAGCTTCACTGCAACTAATGAAAAACTGTTTTTT.

This chain uses TRBV5-4 with TRBJ2-5; tentatively, D is TRBD1 or TRBD2 (5 bases each). The V end lost 6 bases, the J end lost 2 bases, and 20 bases lay between the germline ends. The CDR3 runs to 16 residues. Germline V CDR1 and CDR2: SGHNT, YYREEE (reference sequence). CDR3 sequence reads: CASTGDGGISQETQYF. Written as DNA, the CDR3 is TGTGCCAGCACCGGGGACGGCGGTATATCTCAAGAGACCCAGTACTTC.

In this sample, this clonotype turned up many times. This chain joins TRBV5-1 and TRBJ2-7; no definite D call. This CDR3 spans 14 amino acids. Between the trimmed V and J ends, which lost 4 bases and 1 base, there was a span of 12 bases. Germline V gives CDR1 SGHRS, CDR2 YFSETQ. CDR3 in DNA: TGCGCCAGCAGCCAAGCCCTACAGTCCTACGAGCAGTACTTC. It translates to CASSQALQSYEQYF.

The sample holds a few counts of this clonotype. The chain is built from TRBV4-2 and TRBJ2-3; possible D gene TRBD2, 6 bases. CDR3 length equals 16 residues. Germline V lookup: CDR1 LGHNA, CDR2 YNFKEQ. Trimming shortened V by 1 base and J by 4 bases, and 15 bases separated the two germline ends. CDR3 region: CASSQAPGDSADTQYF. CDR3 sequence (DNA): TGTGCCAGCAGCCAAGCCCCGGGAGATTCGGCAGATACGCAGTATTTT.

Many counts were recorded for this clonotype. This chain joins TRBV11-2 and TRBJ1-5; D is undetermined. This CDR3 is built from 15 residues. The germline gives CDR1 SGHAT, CDR2 FQNNGV. The V end was cut by 4 bases, the J end by 3 bases, with 13 bases between. In DNA, the CDR3 is TGTGCCAGCAGCTATAGCGCAGCTACCAATCAGCCCCAGCATTTT. This translates into CASSYSAATNQPQHF. Together with reference TRBV11-2 and TRBJ1-5, the CDR3 gives the full variable domain: EAGVAQSPRYKIIEKRQSVAFWCNPISGHATLYWYQQILGQGPKLLIQFQNNGVVDDSQLPKDRFSAERLKGVDSTLKIQPAKLEDSAVYLCASSYSAATNQPQHFGDGTRLSIL.

This clonotype was found many times. This rearrangement joins TRBV3-1 to TRBJ1-2; 12 nucleotides line up with TRBD1. The CDR3 covers 17 residues. Germline V gene data show CDR1 as LGHDT and CDR2 as YNNKEL (reference sequence). With V trimmed by 3 bases and J by 8 bases, 13 bases remained unmatched. The CDR3 region is CASSHSAGTGGPAGYTF. CDR3 bases: TGTGCCAGCAGCCACTCAGCCGGGACAGGGGGCCCGGCGGGCTACACCTTC. Drawing the rest from reference TRBV3-1 and TRBJ1-2, the complete variable domain is DTAVSQTPKYLVTQMGNDKSIKCEQNLGHDTMYWYKQDSKKFLKIMFSYNNKELIINETVPNRFSPKSPDKAHLNLHINSLELGDSAVYFCASSHSAGTGGPAGYTFGSGTRLTVV.

The V call is TRBV5-5, the J call TRBJ1-1, with D unclear. V was pared by 0 bases and J by 10 bases, with 13 bases between. Germline assignment: CDR1 SGHKS and CDR2 YYEKEE (reference sequence). This CDR3 region has 13 residues. In DNA, the CDR3 is TGTGCCAGCAGCTTGGACAGTCTAGGAGGAGCTTTCTTT. It specifies CASSLDSLGGAFF.

This clonotype has ten or more counts. V usage is TRBV12-3 or TRBV12-4 and J usage is TRBJ2-5, with 7 bases fitting TRBD1. The CDR3 length is 14 residues. The V and J ends lost 7 bases and 0 bases, in that order; junction bases with no gene match: 5. The CDR3 DNA sequence: TGTGCCAGCACCAAACAGGGGTACCAAGAGACCCAGTACTTC. Translating gives CASTKQGYQETQYF.

This sequence joins TRBV6-1 and TRBJ2-3, with 14 bases that match TRBD2. V dropped 6 bases and J dropped 6; count of bases not matched to a gene: 5. This CDR3 has 15 residues. Germline V gives CDR1 MNHNS, CDR2 SASEGT. This CDR3 is CASSPGLAGGDTQYF. The CDR3 nucleotides read TGTGCCAGCAGCCCTGGACTAGCGGGAGGCGATACGCAGTATTTT.

The V call is TRBV6-1, the J call TRBJ1-4; a possible D gene is TRBD1 (6 bases). Germline V gives CDR1 MNHNS, CDR2 SASEGT. The ends were cut back, 8 bases at V and 8 bases at J, with 18 bases in the middle. The CDR3 length is 14 residues. CDR3: CASWDGGLGEKLFF. For the CDR3, the DNA is TGTGCCAGCTGGGACGGGGGGCTAGGGGAAAAACTGTTTTTT.

Details on this clonotype: A single base separates this from a much larger clone, so it may be a read error. J is TRBJ2-7 and V is TRBV5-1; 12 nucleotides line up with TRBD1. The CDR3 contains 14 residues. V lost 7 bases to trimming and J lost 5 bases; unmatched junction nucleotides: 7. The germline gives CDR1 SGHRS, CDR2 YFSETQ. CDR3 residues: CASGRDRGRNEQYF. The CDR3 nucleotides read TGCGCCAGCGGCAGGGACAGGGGGCGGAACGAGCAGTACTTC.

This clonotype came up a few times. V is TRBV6-1 and J is TRBJ1-5; tentatively, D is TRBD1 (5 bases). The CDR3 consists of 15 residues. The germline V and J ends were trimmed by 2 bases and 1 base, with 9 bases remaining between them. From germline, CDR1 is MNHNS and CDR2 SASEGT. CDR3 in amino acids: CASSETRDSNQPQHF. The CDR3 DNA reads TGTGCCAGCAGTGAAACCCGGGACAGCAATCAGCCCCAGCATTTT.

The gene calls are TRBV5-1 and TRBJ2-7; weak D call: TRBD1 (5 bases). Deletions cut 1 base from V and 8 bases from J, with 19 bases between. Germline V gene lookup returns CDR1 SGHRS and CDR2 YFSETQ. The CDR3 is made up of 15 amino acids. The CDR3 protein is CASSLTPSDTAKQYF. The DNA of the CDR3 is TGCGCCAGCAGCTTGACCCCGTCGGACACAGCCAAGCAGTACTTC.

The rearrangement joins TRBV29-1 to TRBJ1-1; D not resolved. Germline V gives CDR1 SQVTM, CDR2 ANQGSEA. The CDR3 has 11 residues. V was clipped by 8 bases and J by 0 bases, with 7 bases between them. The DNA of the CDR3 is TGCAGCTCTATATTGAACACTGAAGCTTTCTTT. This translates into CSSILNTEAFF. Complete variable domain (other parts from reference TRBV29-1 and TRBJ1-1): SAVISQKPSRDICQRGTSLTIQCQVDSQVTMMFWYRQQPGQSLTLIATANQGSEATYESGFVIDKFPISRPNLTFSTLTVSNMSPEDSSIYLCSSILNTEAFFGQGTRLTVV.

This clonotype has just a few counts. The chain links TRBV7-2 to TRBJ2-7; D unclear. The ends were cut back, 3 bases at V and 3 bases at J, with 9 bases in the middle. This CDR3 is built from 13 residues. Germline CDR1 SGHTA, CDR2 FQGNSA. The CDR3 sequence: CASSFGSLYEQYF. The CDR3 DNA sequence: TGTGCCAGCAGCTTTGGCAGCCTCTACGAGCAGTACTTC.

The table lists this clonotype with a few counts. The V call is TRBV14, the J call TRBJ2-2; tentative D call: TRBD1 (6 bases). Trimming left V 4 bases short and J 3 bases short, with 12 bases between. Germline V gene sequence: CDR1 SGHDN, CDR2 FVKESK. The CDR3 has 15 amino acids. The CDR3 DNA reads as TGTGCCAGCAGCCTACAGGGTGGGCACACCGGGGAGCTGTTTTTT. Its protein product is CASSLQGGHTGELFF.

This clonotype was recorded many times. The J gene is TRBJ1-6, the V gene TRBV28; TRBD1 might be the D (6 bases). Germline lookup yields CDR1 MDHEN and CDR2 SYDVKM. V dropped 3 bases and J dropped 5 bases, with 11 bases sitting between them. The CDR3 consists of 15 residues. For the CDR3, the DNA is TGTGCCAGCAGTTTGGTGGGGGCGGATAATTCACCCCTCCACTTT. Translating it yields CASSLVGADNSPLHF.